Listed below are T cell receptor beta chains from one sample, sequenced in a study of metastatic and nonmetastatic thyroid tumors. TCRdb re-processed the PCR reads through MiXCR. The profile shows 25,000 to 30,000 clones, around 4% of them singletons. Sequencing was performed on blood. The receptors stem from a male donor with papillary thyroid cancer or a benign thyroid nodule (not recorded which). Some clones in this sample may be carry-over from other donors' samples. Both conserved end residues are part of each CDR3. Not every row has a clone size; where given, it reads once, few, many or a size class.

clone size	V gene	J gene	CDR3 protein
medium-sized	TRBV12-3/TRBV12-4	TRBJ1-3	CASSFDKRNTIYF
.	TRBV20-1	TRBJ2-7	CSASGGTSYSYEQYF
medium-sized	TRBV19	TRBJ2-7	CASRKTSGSPSEQYF
many	TRBV30	TRBJ2-7	CAWSVHSLEQYF
.	TRBV2	TRBJ1-1	CASSKKVGACTEALF
few	TRBV27	TRBJ1-2	CASKVAGAEGYTF
few	TRBV6-1	TRBJ2-7	CASSVERSYEQYF
.	TRBV14	TRBJ2-7	CASSQDWSPDYEQYF
few	TRBV18	TRBJ2-5	CASSPPSETQYF
.	TRBV15	TRBJ2-1	CATSRGDSYNEQFF
few	TRBV7-6	TRBJ2-2	CASSIRTGANTGELFF
few	TRBV28	TRBJ2-1	CASSSPSGQGFNEQFF
many	TRBV7-9	TRBJ1-4	CASSLGTFNEKLFF
.	TRBV6-2/TRBV6-3	TRBJ1-6	CASRRTSSSPLHF
medium-sized	TRBV12-3/TRBV12-4	TRBJ1-5	CASSYGINQPQHF
few	TRBV11-3	TRBJ2-7	CASSPSRLNYEQYF
few	TRBV6-2/TRBV6-3	TRBJ2-2	CASSASWSTGELFF
.	TRBV29-1	TRBJ2-2	CSVKTGLADTGELFF
.	TRBV2	TRBJ2-2	CASSEDRTVGTGELFF
.	TRBV6-9	TRBJ2-1	CSSSVADSSYNEQFF
.	TRBV7-2	TRBJ2-7	CASSTSWGRAGEQYF
.	TRBV12-3/TRBV12-4	TRBJ2-3	CASVPPVTTDTQYF
few	TRBV11-2	TRBJ2-7	CASSIPRRVEEQYF
few	TRBV28	TRBJ2-2	CATQGPNTGELFF
.	TRBV19	TRBJ1-2	CASSRGRTANFYGYTF
many	TRBV20-1	TRBJ2-1	CSASLAAYNEQFF
.	TRBV6-1	TRBJ2-2	CASSDGALGLAGVGELFF
.	TRBV6-1	TRBJ2-1	CASSRPIRGGTGEQFF
.	TRBV20-1	TRBJ1-1	CSASSPNTEAFF
few	TRBV7-7	TRBJ2-6	CASSPGTGKSGANVLTF
.	TRBV28	TRBJ2-1	CASSSQGAWNEQFF
.	TRBV6-1	TRBJ2-7	CASRRGAGYEQYF
many	TRBV9	TRBJ2-1	CASSGTSIYNEQFF
.	TRBV6-1	TRBJ2-1	CANGLAGGREQFF
.	TRBV19	TRBJ2-2	CASRGVLTVSANTGELFF
many	TRBV6-4	TRBJ2-1	CASSDEGGRDSWNEQFF